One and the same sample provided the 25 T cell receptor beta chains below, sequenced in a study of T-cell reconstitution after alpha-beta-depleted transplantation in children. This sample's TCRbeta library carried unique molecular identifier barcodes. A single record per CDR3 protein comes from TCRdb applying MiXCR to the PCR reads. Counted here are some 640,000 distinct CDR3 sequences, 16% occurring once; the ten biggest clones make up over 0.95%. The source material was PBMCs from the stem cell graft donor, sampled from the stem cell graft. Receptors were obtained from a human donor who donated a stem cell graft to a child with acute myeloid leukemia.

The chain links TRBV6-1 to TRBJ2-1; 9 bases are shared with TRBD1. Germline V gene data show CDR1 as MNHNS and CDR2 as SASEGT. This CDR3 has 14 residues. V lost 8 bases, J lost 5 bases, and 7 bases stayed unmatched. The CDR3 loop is CASSRQGVNNEQFF. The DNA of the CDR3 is TGTGCCAGCTCGAGACAGGGGGTTAACAATGAGCAGTTCTTC.

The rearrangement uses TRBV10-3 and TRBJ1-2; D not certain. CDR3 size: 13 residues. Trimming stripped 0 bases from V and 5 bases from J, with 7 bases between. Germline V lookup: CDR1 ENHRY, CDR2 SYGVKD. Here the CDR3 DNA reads TGTGCCATCAGTGAGTCGGCACCATATGGCTACACCTTC. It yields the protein CAISESAPYGYTF.

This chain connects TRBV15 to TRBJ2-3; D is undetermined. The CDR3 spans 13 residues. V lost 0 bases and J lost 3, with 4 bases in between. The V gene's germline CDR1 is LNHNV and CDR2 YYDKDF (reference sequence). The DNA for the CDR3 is TGTGCCACCAGCAGAGATATGACAGATACGCAGTATTTT. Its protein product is CATSRDMTDTQYF.

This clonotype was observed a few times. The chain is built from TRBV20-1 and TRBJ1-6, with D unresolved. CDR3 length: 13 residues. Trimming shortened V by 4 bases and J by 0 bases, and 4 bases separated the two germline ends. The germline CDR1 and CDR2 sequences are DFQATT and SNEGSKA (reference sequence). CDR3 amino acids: CSATGSYNSPLHF. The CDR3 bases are TGCAGTGCTACCGGCTCCTATAATTCACCCCTCCACTTT.

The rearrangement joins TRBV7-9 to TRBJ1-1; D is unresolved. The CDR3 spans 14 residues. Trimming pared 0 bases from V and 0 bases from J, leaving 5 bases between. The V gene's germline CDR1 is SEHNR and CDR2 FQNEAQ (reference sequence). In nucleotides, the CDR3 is TGTGCCAGCAGCTTAGCGTCCGTGAACACTGAAGCTTTCTTT. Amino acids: CASSLASVNTEAFF. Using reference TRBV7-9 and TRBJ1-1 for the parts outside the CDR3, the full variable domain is DTGVSQNPRHKITKRGQNVTFRCDPISEHNRLYWYRQTLGQGPEFLTYFQNEAQLEKSRLLSDRFSAERPKGSFSTLEIQRTEQGDSAMYLCASSLASVNTEAFFGQGTRLTVV.

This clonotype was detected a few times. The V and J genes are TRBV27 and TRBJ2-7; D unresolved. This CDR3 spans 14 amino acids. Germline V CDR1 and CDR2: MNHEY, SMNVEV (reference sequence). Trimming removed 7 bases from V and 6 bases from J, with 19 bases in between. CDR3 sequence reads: CASMPRSGLREQYV. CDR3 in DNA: TGTGCCAGCATGCCTCGATCAGGCCTTCGCGAGCAGTACGTC.

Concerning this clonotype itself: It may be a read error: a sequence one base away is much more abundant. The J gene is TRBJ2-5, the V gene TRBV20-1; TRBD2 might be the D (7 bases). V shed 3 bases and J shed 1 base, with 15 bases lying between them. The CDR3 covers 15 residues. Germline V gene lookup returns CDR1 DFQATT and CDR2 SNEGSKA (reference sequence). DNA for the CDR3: TGCAGTGCTAGGATCGGTGCGGGGGCCCAAGAGACCCAGTACTTC. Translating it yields CSARIGAGAQETQYF.

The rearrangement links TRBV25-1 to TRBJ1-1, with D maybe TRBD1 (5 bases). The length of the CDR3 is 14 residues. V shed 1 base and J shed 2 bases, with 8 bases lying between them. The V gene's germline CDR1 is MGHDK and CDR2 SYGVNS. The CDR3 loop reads CASSEFGGNTEAFF. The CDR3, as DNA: TGTGCCAGCAGTGAATTTGGGGGAAACACTGAAGCTTTCTTT.

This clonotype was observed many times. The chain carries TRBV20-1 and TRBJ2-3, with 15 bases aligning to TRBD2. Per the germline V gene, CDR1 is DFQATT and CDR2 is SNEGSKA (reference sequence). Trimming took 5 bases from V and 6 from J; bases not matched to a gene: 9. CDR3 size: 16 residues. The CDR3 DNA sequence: TGCAGTGCTTCGTGGACTAGCGGGGGGGCCGGGGATACGCAGTATTTT. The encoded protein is CSASWTSGGAGDTQYF.

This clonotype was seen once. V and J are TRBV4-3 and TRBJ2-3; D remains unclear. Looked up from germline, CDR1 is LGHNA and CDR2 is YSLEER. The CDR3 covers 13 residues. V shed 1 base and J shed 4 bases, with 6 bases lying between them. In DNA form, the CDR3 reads TGCGCCAGCAGCCAAGCAGGTTCAGATACGCAGTATTTT. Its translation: CASSQAGSDTQYF.

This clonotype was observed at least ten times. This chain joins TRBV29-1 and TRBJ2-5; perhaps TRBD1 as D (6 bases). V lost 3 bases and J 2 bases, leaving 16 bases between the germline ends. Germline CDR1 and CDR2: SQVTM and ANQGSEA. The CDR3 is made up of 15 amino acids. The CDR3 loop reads CSVDRHRDLQETQYF. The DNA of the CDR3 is TGCAGCGTTGACCGCCACAGGGATCTTCAAGAGACCCAGTACTTC.

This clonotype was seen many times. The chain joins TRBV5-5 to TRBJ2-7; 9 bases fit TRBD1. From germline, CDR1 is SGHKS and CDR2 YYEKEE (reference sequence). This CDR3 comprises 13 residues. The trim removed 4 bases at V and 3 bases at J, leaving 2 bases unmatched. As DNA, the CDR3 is TGTGCCAGCAGCGGGACAGGGAACTACGAGCAGTACGTC. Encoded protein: CASSGTGNYEQYV.

The CDR3 DNA is TGCTCCAGCAGCTTGGACGGGGGTTTAGGCTACGAGCAGTACGTC. Translation gives CSSSLDGGLGYEQYV. This sequence joins TRBV5-1 and TRBJ2-7; possibly TRBD2 for D (6 bases). The CDR3 is made up of 15 amino acids. Germline lookup yields CDR1 SGHRS and CDR2 YFSETQ.

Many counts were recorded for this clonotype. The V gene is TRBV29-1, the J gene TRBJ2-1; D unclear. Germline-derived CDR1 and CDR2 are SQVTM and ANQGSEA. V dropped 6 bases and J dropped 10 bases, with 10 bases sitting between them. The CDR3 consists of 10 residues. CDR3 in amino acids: CSVADGEQFF. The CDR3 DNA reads TGCAGCGTGGCAGACGGGGAGCAGTTCTTC.

CDR3 in amino acids: CSARDGRGPWETQYF. The CDR3 DNA reads TGCAGTGCTAGGGACGGCAGGGGGCCCTGGGAGACCCAGTACTTC. J is TRBJ2-5 and V is TRBV20-1; 8 bases are a match to TRBD1. The CDR3 length is 15 residues. Trimming took 3 bases from V and 5 from J; bases not matched to a gene: 11. From germline, CDR1 is DFQATT and CDR2 SNEGSKA (reference sequence).

The DNA of the CDR3 is TGTGCAAGTCGCTTAGTCGATCAGCGGGGGAAAGAGACCCAGTACTTC. It is translated as CASRLVDQRGKETQYF. The chain uses TRBV12-2 and TRBJ2-5. TRBV12-2 has pseudogene status. This CDR3 has 16 residues.

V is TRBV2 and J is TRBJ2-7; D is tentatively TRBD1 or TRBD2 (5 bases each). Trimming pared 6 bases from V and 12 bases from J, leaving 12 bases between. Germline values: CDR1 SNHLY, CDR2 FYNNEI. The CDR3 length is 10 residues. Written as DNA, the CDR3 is TGTGCCAGCAGAAGGGACCGATTGTACGTC. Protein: CASRRDRLYV.

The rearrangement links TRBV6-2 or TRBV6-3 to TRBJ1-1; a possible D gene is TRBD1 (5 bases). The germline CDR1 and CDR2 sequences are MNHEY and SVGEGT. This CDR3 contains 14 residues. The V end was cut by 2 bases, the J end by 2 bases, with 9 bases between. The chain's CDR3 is CASSYGDPNTEAFF. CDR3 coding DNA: TGTGCCAGCAGTTACGGGGACCCCAACACTGAAGCTTTCTTT.

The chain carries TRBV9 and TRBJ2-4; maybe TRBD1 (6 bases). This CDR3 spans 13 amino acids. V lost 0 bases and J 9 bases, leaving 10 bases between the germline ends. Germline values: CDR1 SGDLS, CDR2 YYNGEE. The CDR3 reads CASSVVQGSIQYF. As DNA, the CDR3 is TGTGCCAGCAGCGTAGTCCAGGGGTCCATTCAGTACTTC.

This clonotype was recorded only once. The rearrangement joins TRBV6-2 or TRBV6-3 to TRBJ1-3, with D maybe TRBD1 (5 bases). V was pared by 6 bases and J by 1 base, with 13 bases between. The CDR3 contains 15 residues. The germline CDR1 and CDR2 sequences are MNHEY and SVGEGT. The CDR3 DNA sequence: TGTGCCAGCAGCTTTTCTACAGGATCTGGAAACACCATATATTTT. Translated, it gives CASSFSTGSGNTIYF.

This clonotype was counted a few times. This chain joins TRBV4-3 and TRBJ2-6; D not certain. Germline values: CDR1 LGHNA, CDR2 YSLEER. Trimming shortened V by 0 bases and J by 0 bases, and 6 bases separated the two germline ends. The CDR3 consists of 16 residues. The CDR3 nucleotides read TGCGCCAGCAGCCAAGATCCGAACTCTGGGGCCAACGTCCTGACTTTC. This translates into CASSQDPNSGANVLTF.

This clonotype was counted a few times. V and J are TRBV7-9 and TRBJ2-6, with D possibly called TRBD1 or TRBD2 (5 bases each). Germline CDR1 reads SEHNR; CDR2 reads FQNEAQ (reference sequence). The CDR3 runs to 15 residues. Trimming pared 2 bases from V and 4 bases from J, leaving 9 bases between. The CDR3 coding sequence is TGTGCCAGCAGCTTAAGGGGAGACGGGGCCAACGTCCTGACTTTC. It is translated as CASSLRGDGANVLTF.

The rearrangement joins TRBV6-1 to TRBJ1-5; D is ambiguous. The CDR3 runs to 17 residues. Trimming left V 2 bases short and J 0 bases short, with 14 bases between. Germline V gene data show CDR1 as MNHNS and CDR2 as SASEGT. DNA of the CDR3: TGTGCCAGCAGTGAAAGGAGGGATCTCTTTAGCAATCAGCCCCAGCATTTT. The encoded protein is CASSERRDLFSNQPQHF.

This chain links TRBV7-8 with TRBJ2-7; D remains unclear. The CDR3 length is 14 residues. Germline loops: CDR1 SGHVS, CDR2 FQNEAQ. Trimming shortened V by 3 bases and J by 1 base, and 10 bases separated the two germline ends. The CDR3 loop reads CASSFTLNSYEQYV. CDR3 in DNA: TGTGCCAGCAGCTTCACTCTAAATTCCTACGAGCAGTACGTC.

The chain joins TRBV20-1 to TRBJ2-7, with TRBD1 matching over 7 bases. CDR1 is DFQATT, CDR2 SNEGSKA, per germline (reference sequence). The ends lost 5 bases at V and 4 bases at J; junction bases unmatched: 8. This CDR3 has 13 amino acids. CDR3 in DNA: TGCAGTGCTCTTACCGGGACAGCTTACGAGCAGTACTTC. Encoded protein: CSALTGTAYEQYF.